Listed below are T cell receptor beta chains from one sample, sequenced in a study of cytomegalovirus exposure and HLA in healthy donors. Repertoires were generated with immunoSEQ multiplex PCR, while TCRdb's copy carries only in-frame clones and drops some. The table records approximately 140,000 clones, about 80% of them present only once. The sample taken for sequencing was PBMCs. These receptor sequences come from a man in his forties or fifties in good health and CMV-seropositive. The conserved cysteine and the conserved F or W are not part of the CDR3 here. Each record gives: V gene, J gene, CDR3 protein.

TRBV18	TRBJ1-5	ASSPEAYSNQPQH
TRBV29-1	TRBJ2-6	SVEGSGANGLT
TRBV10-3	TRBJ2-2	AISEMVTGNTGELF
TRBV2	TRBJ2-1	ASRLSGGGNEQF
TRBV19	TRBJ2-7	ASRRRSGRTYEQY
TRBV12-5	TRBJ2-3	ASGLVMMADTSTDTQY
TRBV6-1	TRBJ2-1	ASSTAGTGLHEQF
TRBV7-9	TRBJ1-5	ASSWGGGQAQH
TRBV7-3	TRBJ2-2	ASSSLPGQNTGELF
TRBV5-6	TRBJ2-7	ASSWGVDSYEQY
TRBV6-5	TRBJ1-1	ASSFLYDTYTEAF
TRBV9	TRBJ2-2	ASSPGTVNTGELF